The 21 T cell receptor beta chains listed next were all sequenced from one sample in a study of technical replicates of blood from a handful of donors. The method was immunoSEQ multiplex PCR; TCRdb's version includes in-frame clones alone and lacks a portion of them. The sample includes more than 65,000 clones, 95% to 97% of them seen just once. Sequencing was done on a sample of T cells isolated from PBMCs. The receptors come from a human donor in good health.

The V call is TRBV11-3, the J call TRBJ2-7; weak D call: TRBD1 (6 bases). There are 15 residues in the CDR3. Germline values: CDR1 SGHNT, CDR2 YENEEA. The V gene lost 5 bases and the J gene lost 5 bases, with 19 bases spanning the gap. This CDR3 is CASSPRAGTMNEQYF. DNA for the CDR3: TGTGCCAGCAGCCCCCGGGCCGGGACAATGAACGAGCAGTACTTC.

This chain connects TRBV5-1 to TRBJ2-3; unclear D gene. V lost 0 bases, J lost 1 base, and 9 bases lay in between. Germline CDR1 reads SGHRS; CDR2 reads YFSETQ. The CDR3 runs 15 residues. The CDR3 DNA is TGCGCCAGCAGCTTGGTTGGCACCCGCACAGATACGCAGTATTTT. Translated: CASSLVGTRTDTQYF.

This clone was detected only once. This chain links TRBV7-2 with TRBJ2-2, with D perhaps TRBD2 (6 bases). V lost 5 bases, J lost 0 bases, and 16 bases lay in between. The CDR3 sequence is 17 residues long. Germline-derived CDR1 and CDR2 are SGHTA and FQGNSA. The CDR3 nucleotides read TGTGCCAGCAGCCGCTTACTGGGCGGGGCGAACACCGGGGAGCTGTTTTTT. It encodes CASSRLLGGANTGELFF.

This sequence joins TRBV5-1 and TRBJ1-1, with 10 nucleotides matching TRBD1. The CDR3 is 16 amino acids. The V and J ends lost 5 bases and 4 bases, in that order; junction bases with no gene match: 11. Germline CDR1 SGHRS, CDR2 YFSETQ. This chain's CDR3 is CASSFGQGEGGTEAFF. The CDR3 coding sequence is TGCGCCAGCAGTTTCGGACAGGGGGAAGGAGGCACTGAAGCTTTCTTT.

The V call is TRBV11-2, the J call TRBJ2-1; a weak D match, TRBD2 (6 bases). The V gene lost 4 bases and the J gene lost 4 bases, with 11 bases spanning the gap. This CDR3 spans 14 amino acids. The germline gives CDR1 SGHAT, CDR2 FQNNGV. The DNA of the CDR3 is TGTGCCAGCAGCTCCGGCGGGACTTACAATGAGCAGTTCTTC. Protein: CASSSGGTYNEQFF.

The chain couples TRBV7-9 to TRBJ2-5; 7 bases are shared with TRBD1. CDR1 SEHNR and CDR2 FQNEAQ come from the germline V gene (reference sequence). There are 14 residues in the CDR3. After removal of 4 bases from V and 2 bases from J, the junction contained 4 bases not matched to a gene. CDR3 sequence (DNA): TGTGCCAGCAGCTGGCCGGGACAGCAAGAGACCCAGTACTTC. Translated, it gives CASSWPGQQETQYF. Complete variable domain (other parts from reference TRBV7-9 and TRBJ2-5): DTGVSQNPRHKITKRGQNVTFRCDPISEHNRLYWYRQTLGQGPEFLTYFQNEAQLEKSRLLSDRFSAERPKGSFSTLEIQRTEQGDSAMYLCASSWPGQQETQYFGPGTRLLVL.

This rearrangement joins TRBV11-3 to TRBJ2-1; 13 nucleotides agree with TRBD2. The CDR3 extends over 17 amino acids. The germline V gene encodes CDR1 SGHNT and CDR2 YENEEA. With V trimmed by 5 bases and J by 7 bases, 11 bases remained unmatched. The CDR3, as DNA: TGTGCCAGCAGCCCCCCCGGGACTAGCGGGATTGGGAATGAGCAGTTCTTC. It specifies CASSPPGTSGIGNEQFF.

The J gene is TRBJ2-5, the V gene TRBV14, with TRBD2 as a possible D gene (5 bases). Trimming shortened V by 2 bases and J by 5 bases, and 15 bases separated the two germline ends. The CDR3 is made up of 15 amino acids. Germline assignment: CDR1 SGHDN and CDR2 FVKESK. The CDR3 DNA reads TGTGCCAGCAGCCAATTGAGAGGGAAAGGGGAGACCCAGTACTTC. Its translation is CASSQLRGKGETQYF.

This sequence joins TRBV13 and TRBJ2-7; 7 positions agree with TRBD2. The germline CDR1 and CDR2 sequences are PRHDT and FYEKMQ (reference sequence). V was clipped by 5 bases and J by 2 bases; unmatched bases: 3. The CDR3 totals 13 residues. The CDR3 spells CASSPGGPYEQYF. In DNA form, the CDR3 reads TGTGCCAGCAGCCCGGGAGGTCCCTACGAGCAGTACTTC.

Only one count was recorded for this clone. The rearrangement joins TRBV10-1 to TRBJ2-5, with D uncertain. The CDR3 runs to 13 residues. Trimming removed 2 bases from V and 6 bases from J, with 10 bases in between. The germline V gene encodes CDR1 WNHNN and CDR2 SYGVQD (reference sequence). The CDR3 DNA is TGCGCCAGCAGTGAGCCCCCTTTCCAGACCCAGTACTTC. This encodes CASSEPPFQTQYF.

This sequence joins TRBV20-1 and TRBJ2-7; the D gene is possibly TRBD1 (5 bases). The CDR3 totals 11 residues. Germline V CDR1 and CDR2: DFQATT, SNEGSKA (reference sequence). The ends were cut back, 5 bases at V and 2 bases at J, with 7 bases in the middle. The CDR3 spells CSALTAYEQYF. The CDR3 DNA follows: TGCAGTGCTCTGACAGCCTACGAGCAGTACTTC.

This chain uses TRBV28 with TRBJ2-1; a possible D gene is TRBD1 (6 bases). Germline assignment: CDR1 MDHEN and CDR2 SYDVKM. This CDR3 is built from 18 residues. Trimming removed 4 bases at V and 2 bases at J, with 21 bases between. This CDR3 is CASSSSLDRLVTYNEQFF. CDR3 bases: TGTGCCAGCAGTTCATCCCTAGACAGGCTTGTTACCTACAATGAGCAGTTCTTC.

The chain combines TRBV7-8 with TRBJ2-3; 7 bases line up with TRBD2. The CDR3 contains 16 residues. CDR1 SGHVS and CDR2 FQNEAQ come from the germline V gene. V lost 5 bases, J lost 3 bases, and 11 bases stayed unmatched. CDR3 in amino acids: CASSPRVGRLTDTQYF. In DNA form, the CDR3 reads TGTGCCAGCAGCCCCAGAGTCGGGAGGCTGACAGATACGCAGTATTTT.

The chain employs TRBV4-2 and TRBJ1-2; tentative D call: TRBD1 (6 bases). The CDR3 contains 18 residues. V was shortened by 0 bases and J by 0 bases, with 17 bases between the two germline ends. From germline, CDR1 is LGHNA and CDR2 YNFKEQ. For the CDR3, the DNA is TGTGCCAGCAGCCAAGATCAGAAGGGGGGGCTATCTAACTATGGCTACACCTTC. It translates to CASSQDQKGGLSNYGYTF.

This chain connects TRBV4-2 to TRBJ2-5; D not resolved. The CDR3 totals 14 residues. V shed 1 base and J shed 5 bases, with 11 bases lying between them. Germline CDR1 LGHNA, CDR2 YNFKEQ. The CDR3 spells CASSQGTAGETQYF. The CDR3 bases are TGTGCCAGCAGCCAAGGCACAGCCGGCGAGACCCAGTACTTC.

The chain recombines TRBV5-8 with TRBJ2-5, with D tentatively TRBD2 (5 bases). The CDR3 is 12 amino acids. Germline CDR1 is SGHTS and CDR2 is YDEGEE. Trimming removed 0 bases at V and 9 bases at J, with 9 bases between. CDR3: CASSLAVEAQYF. DNA for the CDR3: TGTGCCAGCAGCTTGGCCGTGGAGGCCCAGTACTTC.

The V and J genes are TRBV5-4 and TRBJ2-1; D might be TRBD2 (5 bases). This CDR3 region has 12 residues. Germline V gene data show CDR1 as SGHNT and CDR2 as YYREEE (reference sequence). V lost 4 bases and J 9 bases, leaving 11 bases between the germline ends. In nucleotides, the CDR3 is TGTGCCAGCAGCGTGCTAGCAGCTGAGCAGTTCTTC. Residues: CASSVLAAEQFF.

The chain recombines TRBV25-1 with TRBJ2-3; TRBD2 aligns across 9 bases. This CDR3 has 16 residues. Trimming at V came to 8 bases and at J to 2 bases, leaving 11 bases not matched to a gene. From germline, CDR1 is MGHDK and CDR2 SYGVNS. CDR3 in amino acids: CASLIVVAGVTDTQYF. CDR3 bases: TGTGCCAGCTTAATTGTGGTAGCGGGGGTCACAGATACGCAGTATTTT.

CDR3 bases: TGTGCCAGCAGCTTAGAGGCAGGGGATGTCGAGCAGTACTTC. Protein product: CASSLEAGDVEQYF. The V and J genes are TRBV7-3 and TRBJ2-7, with D possibly being TRBD1 (6 bases). V lost 2 bases and J 6 bases, leaving 14 bases between the germline ends. The length of the CDR3 is 14 residues. Germline lookup yields CDR1 SGHTA and CDR2 FQGTGA.

J is TRBJ1-1 and V is TRBV15, with 10 bases that match TRBD1. Trimming at V came to 4 bases and at J to 9 bases, leaving 11 bases not matched to a gene. The CDR3 extends over 15 amino acids. The germline gives CDR1 LNHNV, CDR2 YYDKDF (reference sequence). The CDR3 spells CATSIRQGAGEKAFF. In nucleotides, the CDR3 is TGTGCCACCAGCATAAGACAGGGGGCTGGAGAAAAAGCTTTCTTT.

J is TRBJ2-3 and V is TRBV6-1; 13 nucleotides agree with TRBD2. CDR1 and CDR2 (germline): MNHNS, SASEGT. V was pared by 5 bases and J by 0 bases, with 5 bases of the junction left unmatched. The CDR3 contains 17 residues. CDR3: CASSKGTSGTSTDTQYF. CDR3 nucleotides: TGTGCCAGCAGTAAAGGGACTAGCGGGACCAGCACAGATACGCAGTATTTT.